The sample holds many counts of the clone carrying this TCR beta chain. Antigen: not known. There are 18 residues in the CDR3. CDR1 and CDR2 from the germline V gene are SNHLY and FYNNEI. Trimming removed 10 bases from V and 0 bases from J; junction bases left unmatched: 13. The hyperthyroidism patients had all been newly diagnosed, and their disease duration was under 2 months. Their ages ranged from 18 to 65 years. Each diagnosis drew on symptoms, thyroxine, TRAb, thyroid ultrasound and orbital computed tomography findings. The data were taken from a study of T cells in Graves' hyperthyroidism and ophthalmopathy. Study-wide results and caveats: The blood repertoire included most of the expanded thyroid clonotypes above 0.001.

RNA transcripts served as the template for amplifying TCR beta CDR3 regions. First-round RT-PCR with HTBI primers amplified the TCR CDR3 region. TCRdb reprocessed the multiplex PCR reads via MiXCR and lists one record per CDR3 protein. The sample yields about 590,000 distinct CDR3 sequences, about a sixth seen once. The receptor's source is a woman in her 30s with Graves' hyperthyroidism. V gene TRBV2 combines with J gene TRBJ2-1; TRBD2 agrees at 12 bases. The sequenced sample was blood. As DNA, the CDR3 is TGTGCCAACGACCGGTCTAGCGGGAGGGAAAGCTCCTACAATGAGCAGTTCTTC. It yields the protein CANDRSSGRESSYNEQFF.